This T cell receptor beta chain comes out of a study of graft-versus-host responses after intestinal transplantation. Study-level background: Recipients received multivisceral, liver-intestinal, or isolated intestinal transplants. Among the recipients, all got anti-thymocyte globulin induction and then tacrolimus and steroids for roughly three years.

Whole-study findings and limits: GvH clones surfaced in recipient marrow, some emerging earlier in ileum or blood. Individuals carrying graft-donor T cell macrochimerism showed high graft-versus-host to host-versus-graft clonal ratios in allografts.

Graft tissue was processed to release intraepithelial and lamina propria lymphocytes. Remarks on this clone: Its antigen is not known.

The length of the CDR3 is 17 residues. Germline V gives CDR1 SGHNT, CDR2 YYREEE (reference sequence). V shed 4 bases and J shed 0 bases, with 16 bases lying between them. The method was immunoSEQ multiplex PCR; TCRdb's version includes in-frame clones alone and lacks a portion of them. The data contain 29,000 or so clones, more than 70% of them singletons. The rearrangement uses TRBV5-4 and TRBJ2-2; D is uncertain. The sequence came from a human patient who received an intestinal transplant, so some T cells may come from the graft donor. The specimen was ileum tissue, collected 98 days after intestinal transplantation. CDR3: CASSPSRAGANTGELFF. The CDR3 DNA reads as TGTGCCAGCAGCCCATCTCGGGCCGGAGCGAACACCGGGGAGCTGTTTTTT.